This T cell receptor (beta chain) was found in a study of cytomegalovirus exposure and HLA in healthy donors. The PCR ran on 60 Vbeta and 13 Jbeta primers. The repertoire was sequenced with immunoSEQ multiplex PCR; TCRdb's copy has only in-frame clones and lacks some. Among fewer than 250,000 clones listed, more than 75% were seen once. The V gene's germline CDR1 is MNHEY and CDR2 SMNVEV (reference sequence). Trimming removed 6 bases at V and 5 bases at J, with 11 bases between. This CDR3 is built from 13 residues. V usage is TRBV27 and J usage is TRBJ2-1; no clear D. This TCR came from a male donor in good health and CMV-seropositive. Sequenced input: PBMCs. For the CDR3, the DNA is TGTGCCAGCAGGCGGATCTTTGACAATGAGCAGTTCTTC. It translates to CASRRIFDNEQFF.